The 6 T cell receptor beta chains given below trace back to one sample, sequenced in a study of technical replicates of blood from a few donors. Sequenced by immunoSEQ multiplex PCR; TCRdb stores in-frame clones only, minus some. The sample shows about 44,000 clones, 96% of them seen only once. Sample: T cells isolated from PBMCs. The receptors were sampled from a human donor in good health.

This sequence joins TRBV6-7 and TRBJ1-4; 8 bases match TRBD1. TRBV6-7 is treated as an ORF (open reading frame) with a function not yet certain. Unmatched junction bases numbered 8, after V lost 5 bases and J lost 6 bases. The CDR3 sequence is 15 residues long. The CDR3 reads CASSPTMTGDEKLFF. The CDR3, as DNA: TGTGCCAGCAGTCCTACTATGACAGGGGATGAAAAACTGTTTTTT.

This clone was picked up one time. The rearrangement uses TRBV27 and TRBJ1-5, with 11 bases that match TRBD1. The CDR3 sequence is 14 residues long. Germline values: CDR1 MNHEY, CDR2 SMNVEV (reference sequence). With 5 bases clipped from V and 6 bases from J, the junction kept 3 bases outside the gene matches. In DNA form, the CDR3 reads TGTGCCAGCAGTCTGGACAGGGGGCGTCAGCCCCAGCATTTT. It translates to CASSLDRGRQPQHF.

The CDR3 spells CASSLAGGLGTEAFF. Written as DNA, the CDR3 is TGTGCCAGCAGCTTAGCCGGGGGGCTGGGGACTGAAGCTTTCTTT. This chain uses TRBV11-2 with TRBJ1-1; a possible D gene is TRBD1 (6 bases). Germline CDR1 is SGHAT and CDR2 is FQNNGV. This CDR3 has 15 residues. Trimming took 1 base from V and 5 from J, leaving 14 bases between them.

This sequence joins TRBV7-2 and TRBJ1-1, with D unclear. The germline V and J ends were trimmed by 3 bases and 1 base, with 6 bases remaining between them. The CDR3 sequence is 13 residues long. CDR1 is SGHTA, CDR2 FQGNSA, per germline. CDR3 DNA sequence: TGTGCCAGCAGCTTGTCGGGGAACACTGAAGCTTTCTTT. It codes for CASSLSGNTEAFF.

This chain connects TRBV28 to TRBJ1-5, with TRBD1 matching over 9 bases. CDR3 size: 17 residues. V was pared by 3 bases and J by 5 bases, with 11 bases of the junction left unmatched. Germline-derived CDR1 and CDR2 are MDHEN and SYDVKM. In DNA form, the CDR3 reads TGTGCCAGCAGTTTTATGGTCGGGACAGGGAAGGATCAGCCCCAGCATTTT. Translation gives CASSFMVGTGKDQPQHF.

CDR3 residues: CASSLGRNYGYTF. CDR3 DNA sequence: TGTGCCAGCAGTCTGGGCCGGAACTATGGCTACACCTTC. The chain has TRBV6-5 and TRBJ1-2; no definite D call. V shed 5 bases and J shed 2 bases, with 9 bases lying between them. This CDR3 spans 13 amino acids. Germline V gene data show CDR1 as MNHEY and CDR2 as SVGAGI.